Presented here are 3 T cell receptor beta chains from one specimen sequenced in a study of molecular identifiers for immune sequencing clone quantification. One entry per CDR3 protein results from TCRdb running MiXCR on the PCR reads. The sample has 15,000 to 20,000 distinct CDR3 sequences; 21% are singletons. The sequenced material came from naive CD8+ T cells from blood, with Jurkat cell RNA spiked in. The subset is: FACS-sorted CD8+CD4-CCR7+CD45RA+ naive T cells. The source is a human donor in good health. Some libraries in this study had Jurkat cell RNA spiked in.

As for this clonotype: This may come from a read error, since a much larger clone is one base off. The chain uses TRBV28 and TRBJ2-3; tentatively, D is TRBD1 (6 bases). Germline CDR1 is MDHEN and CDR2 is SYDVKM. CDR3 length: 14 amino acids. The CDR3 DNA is TGTGCCAGCAGGGTGCAGGGGTACACAGATACGCGGTATTTT. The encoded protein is CASRVQGYTDTRYF.

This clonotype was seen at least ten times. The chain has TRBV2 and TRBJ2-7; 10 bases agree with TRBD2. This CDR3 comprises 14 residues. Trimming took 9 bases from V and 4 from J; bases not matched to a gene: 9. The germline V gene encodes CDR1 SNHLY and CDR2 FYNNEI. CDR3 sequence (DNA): TGTGCCAGTCTCTCCGGGACTAGCGAATACGAGCAGTACTTC. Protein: CASLSGTSEYEQYF.

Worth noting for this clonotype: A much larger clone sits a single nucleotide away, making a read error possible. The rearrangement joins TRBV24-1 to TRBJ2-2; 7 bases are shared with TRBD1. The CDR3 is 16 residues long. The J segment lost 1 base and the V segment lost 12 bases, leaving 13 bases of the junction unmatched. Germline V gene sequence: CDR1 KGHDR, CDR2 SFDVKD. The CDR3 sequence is CAPKITDRRNTGELFF. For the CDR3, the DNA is TGTGCCCCCAAAATCACGGACAGGAGGAACACCGGGGAGCTGTTTTTT.